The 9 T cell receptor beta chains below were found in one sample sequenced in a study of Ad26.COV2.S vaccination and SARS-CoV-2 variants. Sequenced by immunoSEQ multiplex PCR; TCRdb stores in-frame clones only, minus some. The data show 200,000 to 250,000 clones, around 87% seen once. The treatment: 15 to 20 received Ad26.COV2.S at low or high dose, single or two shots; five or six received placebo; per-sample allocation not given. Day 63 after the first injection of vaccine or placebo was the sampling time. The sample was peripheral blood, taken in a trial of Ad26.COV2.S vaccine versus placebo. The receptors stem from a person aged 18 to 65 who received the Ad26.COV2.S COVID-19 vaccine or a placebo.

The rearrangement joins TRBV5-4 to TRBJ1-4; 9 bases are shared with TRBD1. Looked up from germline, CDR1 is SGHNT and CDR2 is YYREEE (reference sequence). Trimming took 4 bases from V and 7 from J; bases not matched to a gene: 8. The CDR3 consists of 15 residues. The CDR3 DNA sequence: TGTGCCAGCAGCCGCATGGGACAGGGAGGTGAAAAACTGTTTTTT. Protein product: CASSRMGQGGEKLFF.

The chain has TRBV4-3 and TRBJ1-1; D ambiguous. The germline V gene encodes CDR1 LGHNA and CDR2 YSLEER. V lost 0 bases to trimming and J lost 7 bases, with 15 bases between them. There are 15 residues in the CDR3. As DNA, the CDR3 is TGCGCCAGCAGCCAAGATCCGAGAGGCCCAAATGAAGCTTTCTTT. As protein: CASSQDPRGPNEAFF.

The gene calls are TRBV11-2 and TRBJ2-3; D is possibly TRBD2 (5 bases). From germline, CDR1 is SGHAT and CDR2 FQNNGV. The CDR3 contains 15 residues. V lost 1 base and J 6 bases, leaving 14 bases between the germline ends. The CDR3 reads CASSLVGRGGDTQYF. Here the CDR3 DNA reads TGTGCCAGCAGCTTAGTCGGCCGGGGTGGGGATACGCAGTATTTT.

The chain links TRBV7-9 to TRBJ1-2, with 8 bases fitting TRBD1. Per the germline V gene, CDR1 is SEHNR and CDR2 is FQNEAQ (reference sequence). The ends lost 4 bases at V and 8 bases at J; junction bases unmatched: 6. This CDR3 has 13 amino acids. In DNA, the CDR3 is TGTGCCAGCAGCTCCCCAGGGGGCGGCGGCTACACCTTC. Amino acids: CASSSPGGGGYTF.

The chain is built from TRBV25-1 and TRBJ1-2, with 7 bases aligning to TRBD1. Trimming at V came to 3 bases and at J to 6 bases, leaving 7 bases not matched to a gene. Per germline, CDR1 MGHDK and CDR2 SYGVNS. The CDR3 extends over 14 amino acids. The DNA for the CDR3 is TGTGCCAGCAGTGAGTCCCGAGGGGGCCATGGCTACACCTTC. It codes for CASSESRGGHGYTF.

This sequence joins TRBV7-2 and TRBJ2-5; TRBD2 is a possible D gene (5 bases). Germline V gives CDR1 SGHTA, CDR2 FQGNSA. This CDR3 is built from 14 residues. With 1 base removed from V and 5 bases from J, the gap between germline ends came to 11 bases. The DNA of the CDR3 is TGTGCCAGCAGCTTAGACCGGGGTAGGGAGACCCAGTACTTC. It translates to CASSLDRGRETQYF.

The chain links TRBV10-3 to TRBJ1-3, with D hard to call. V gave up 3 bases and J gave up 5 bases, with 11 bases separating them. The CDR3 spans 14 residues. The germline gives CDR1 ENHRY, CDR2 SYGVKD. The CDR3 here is CAISDPLRRNTIYF. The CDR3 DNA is TGTGCCATCAGTGACCCGTTACGTAGAAACACCATATATTTT.

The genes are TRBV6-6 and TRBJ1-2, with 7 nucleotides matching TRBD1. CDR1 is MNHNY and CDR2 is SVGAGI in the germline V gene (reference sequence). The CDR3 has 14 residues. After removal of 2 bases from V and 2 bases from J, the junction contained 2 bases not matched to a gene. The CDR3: CASSYLDRNYGYTF. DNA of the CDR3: TGTGCCAGCAGTTACCTGGACAGGAACTATGGCTACACCTTC.

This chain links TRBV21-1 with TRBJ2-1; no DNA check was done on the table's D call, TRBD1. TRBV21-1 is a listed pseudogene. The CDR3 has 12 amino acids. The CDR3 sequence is CASARQGAYQFF. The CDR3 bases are TGTGCCAGCGCTAGACAGGGGGCGTACCAGTTCTTC.